Listed below are T cell receptor beta chains from one sample, sequenced in a study of OX40 agonist ivuxolimab in advanced cancers. Repertoires were generated with immunoSEQ multiplex PCR, while TCRdb's copy carries only in-frame clones and drops some. The sample consists of just over 80,000 clones, about nine tenths of them appearing once. The starting material was CD4+ or CD8+ T cells sorted from blood, obtained in a trial of the OX40 agonist ivuxolimab. The source is an adult with an advanced solid tumor such as melanoma, head and neck, liver or kidney cancer. The conserved cysteine and the conserved F or W are not part of the CDR3 here. Some rows mark clone size as missing; the rest say once, few, many or name a class of expanded clone.

size	J	V	CDR3
NA	TRBJ2-3	TRBV20-1	SAKAPGLY
NA	TRBJ2-7	TRBV11-2	ASSLVHSRAYEQY
NA	TRBJ2-2	TRBV10-1	ASSEKTPGGTGELF
NA	TRBJ2-7	TRBV7-2	ASSTSLGYEQY
NA	TRBJ2-2	TRBV11-3	ASSLGPNTGELF
NA	TRBJ1-2	TRBV5-5	ASSPGINYGYT
few	TRBJ1-1	TRBV6-5	ASSSDLGKAF
NA	TRBJ1-4	TRBV7-8	ASSLSGGSEKLF
NA	TRBJ2-1	TRBV11-1	ASSKTGDAYNEQF
NA	TRBJ2-7	TRBV25-1	ASSESVSPYGRQY
NA	TRBJ1-6	TRBV6-6	ASSYSGYNSPLH
few	TRBJ1-5	TRBV28	ALQGQPNQPQH
NA	TRBJ1-1	TRBV7-9	ASSPRTVNTEAF
NA	TRBJ2-5	TRBV5-6	ASSLGVKETSGKETQY
NA	TRBJ2-6	TRBV30	AWSPGQVPGANVLT
once	TRBJ2-2	TRBV5-6	ASSLTLEIKSSGELF
NA	TRBJ2-1	TRBV7-9	ASSLEDGRSPGF
NA	TRBJ2-7	TRBV6-6	ASRPDPSGREY
NA	TRBJ1-5	TRBV5-1	ASRLDSNQPQH
NA	TRBJ1-6	TRBV6-5	ASRTPGGNNSPLH
NA	TRBJ2-7	TRBV28	ASAITIYEQY
NA	TRBJ2-5	TRBV5-6	ASSPTGVWETQY
NA	TRBJ1-2	TRBV7-9	ASSSSYAPYGYT
NA	TRBJ1-1	TRBV7-9	ASSIQQGTEAF
NA	TRBJ2-1	TRBV7-3	ASSSGLAGVNEQF
NA	TRBJ2-2	TRBV4-2	ASSRTVITNTGELF
NA	TRBJ1-4	TRBV28	ASSFGAVEEKLF
NA	TRBJ2-5	TRBV7-2	ASSLYDRGGETQY
NA	TRBJ1-5	TRBV4-1	ASSQPDISNQPQH
NA	TRBJ1-4	TRBV18	ASLDRGGRNEKLF
NA	TRBJ2-2	TRBV6-1	ASSVRQGNTGELF
NA	TRBJ1-6	TRBV18	ASSRDRDNSPLH
NA	TRBJ1-1	TRBV5-6	ASSPRAMNTEAF
NA	TRBJ2-5	TRBV5-1	ASNPSGERQETQY
NA	TRBJ1-1	TRBV28	ASVRGDMNTEAF
NA	TRBJ1-3	TRBV6-1	ASSPPDSGNTIY
NA	TRBJ1-5	TRBV6-5	ASSSSTGQPQH
few	TRBJ2-5	TRBV19	ASSRDVSGGGRETQY
NA	TRBJ2-2	TRBV19	ASSPRAGELF
NA	TRBJ2-7	TRBV6-6	ASRGTGTGPSEQY
few	TRBJ1-1	TRBV9	ASSVSQSMEAF
NA	TRBJ2-3	TRBV28	ATNEAGAVDTQY
NA	TRBJ2-7	TRBV29-1	SIYGGGQQY
NA	TRBJ2-6	TRBV19	ASSIGGVGANVLT
NA	TRBJ2-1	TRBV19	ASSISGGARVNEQF
NA	TRBJ2-1	TRBV7-6	ASSLPGLAVGEQF
NA	TRBJ1-3	TRBV11-1	ASSFQGESGNTIY
many	TRBJ1-5	TRBV5-5	ASSSDRGGNQPQH
few	TRBJ2-1	TRBV5-1	ASSLVSLNNEQF
NA	TRBJ1-5	TRBV6-1	ASTGGILSNQPQH
NA	TRBJ1-1	TRBV7-9	ASRQTGGTEAF
NA	TRBJ1-5	TRBV28	ASSQGGERNQPQH
NA	TRBJ1-2	TRBV7-9	ASSWDGKSYGYT
NA	TRBJ2-2	TRBV11-3	ASSLGPGNTGELF
once	TRBJ2-1	TRBV9	ASSLTPSSYNEQF